This TCR beta chain was captured by sequencing in a study of identical twins' blood T cells. Study-wide points: Twin repertoire similarity may partly reflect shared environment.

V lost 4 bases to trimming and J lost 4 bases, with 19 bases between them. CDR3 length: 16 residues. CDR1 and CDR2 (germline): MNHEY, SVGAGI. One entry per CDR3 protein, called by TCRdb with MiXCR from the 5' RACE reads. The repertoire has a few hundred thousand distinct CDR3 sequences, over 25% of them found once; the top ten carry more than 5.5%. With regard to this clonotype: Its antigen is currently unknown.

The clonotype was recovered from a woman between 18 and 49 years old in good health. The material sequenced was PBMCs. The J gene is TRBJ1-1, the V gene TRBV6-5; tentatively, D is TRBD1 (6 bases). CDR3 amino acids: CASSLPVGGGGTEAFF. The CDR3 DNA is TGTGCCAGCAGTTTGCCCGTGGGAGGGGGGGGCACTGAAGCTTTCTTT.